Sequencing of this T cell receptor (beta chain) was carried out in a study of T cells in Graves' hyperthyroidism and ophthalmopathy. Researchers took RNA transcripts and amplified the TCR beta CDR3 regions from them. HTBI primers were used for first-round RT-PCR of the TCR CDR3. TCRdb itself ran the multiplex PCR reads through MiXCR, one entry per CDR3 protein. Found here are approximately 210,000 distinct CDR3 sequences, about a sixth of them singletons; the top ten hold 50%. Points from the study as a whole: Ophthalmopathy got predicted by the model a median about six months before its onset.

This clonotype was seen ten or more times. Antigen specificity is unknown. Germline CDR1 and CDR2: MNHNS and SASEGT. The CDR3 extends over 16 amino acids. Trimming removed 5 bases from V and 2 bases from J; junction bases left unmatched: 9. Sequencing was performed on blood. This receptor was identified in a man aged 50-60 years with Graves' hyperthyroidism. The chain combines TRBV6-1 with TRBJ2-7; 10 bases are shared with TRBD2. The CDR3 nucleotides read TGTGCCAGCAGTCCCGGACTAGCGGAATTAGCCTACGAGCAGTACTTC. Translating gives CASSPGLAELAYEQYF.